A selection of T cell receptor beta chains follows, all from one sample in a study of cytomegalovirus exposure and HLA in healthy donors. Profiling relied on immunoSEQ multiplex PCR, and the TCRdb table lists in-frame clones only, not all of them. The repertoire has around 180,000 clones, more than 80% of them found once; the top ten carry less than 9%. The sample consisted of PBMCs. All receptors derive from a man aged 18-30 years in good health and CMV-seropositive. Both conserved end residues are part of each CDR3. A D gene is named only where the DNA matches it firmly. The size field is filled for only some rows; it gives once, few, many or a size class.

DNA: TGTGCCAGCAGCTTGGGACTACAGAACACCGGGGAGCTGTTTTTT
CDR3: CASSLGLQNTGELFF
J: TRBJ2-2
size: once
V: TRBV7-2
D: TRBD2

DNA: TGTGCCAGCTCACCGCGGGAGGGGAGCCACAATGAGCAGTTCTTC
CDR3: CASSPREGSHNEQFF
J: TRBJ2-1
size: NA
V: TRBV18
D: TRBD2

DNA: TGCAGCGTTGAAGTGGAGGGCCTGAACACTGAAGCTTTCTTT
CDR3: CSVEVEGLNTEAFF
J: TRBJ1-1
size: NA
V: TRBV29-1
D: NA

DNA: TGTGCCAGCAGCTCCCAGACAGGGGAGGTCTACGAGCAGTACTTC
CDR3: CASSSQTGEVYEQYF
J: TRBJ2-7
size: NA
V: TRBV7-2
D: TRBD1

DNA: TGTGCCAGCAGCGTAAAGTTCGGGTACGAGCAGTACTTC
CDR3: CASSVKFGYEQYF
J: TRBJ2-7
size: NA
V: TRBV9
D: NA

DNA: TGTGCCAGCAGCTTGTTCCCGGGCAATGAGCAGTTCTTC
CDR3: CASSLFPGNEQFF
J: TRBJ2-1
size: NA
V: TRBV7-2
D: NA

DNA: TGTGCCAGTAGTTCTGGGGGGACAGGGAAAATCAATGAGCAGTTCTTC
CDR3: CASSSGGTGKINEQFF
J: TRBJ2-1
size: few
V: TRBV19
D: TRBD1

DNA: TGTGCCAGCAGCTACCAGCGGACCACCGGGGAGCTGTTTTTT
CDR3: CASSYQRTTGELFF
J: TRBJ2-2
size: NA
V: TRBV4-2
D: NA

DNA: TGTGCCAGCAGCCCAGTGAGGGTACAGAGCATGAGGGAGCAGTACTTC
CDR3: CASSPVRVQSMREQYF
J: TRBJ2-7
size: few
V: TRBV7-8
D: NA

DNA: TGTGCCAGCAGCCATTCAACTGTAGTAAGCGGGAGAGTATACGAGCAGTACTTC
CDR3: CASSHSTVVSGRVYEQYF
J: TRBJ2-7
size: NA
V: TRBV7-9
D: TRBD2

DNA: TGTGCCACCCACAGGGTGAACTACTATGGCTACACCTTC
CDR3: CATHRVNYYGYTF
J: TRBJ1-2
size: NA
V: TRBV19
D: NA

DNA: TGTGCTAGTGGCCGGACAAGGAACACTGAAGCTTTCTTT
CDR3: CASGRTRNTEAFF
J: TRBJ1-1
size: NA
V: TRBV12-5
D: NA

DNA: TGTGCCAGCAGTTACCCCCGGGACAGCGTACAAGAGACCCAGTACTTC
CDR3: CASSYPRDSVQETQYF
J: TRBJ2-5
size: NA
V: TRBV6-6
D: TRBD1

DNA: TGTGCCGTTCAGTGGGTAGCGGGAGGAGAGCAGTACTTC
CDR3: CAVQWVAGGEQYF
J: TRBJ2-7
size: few
V: TRBV16
D: TRBD2

DNA: TGTGCCACCAGCGGATACTCGGGATCCAACTATGGCTACACCTTC
CDR3: CATSGYSGSNYGYTF
J: TRBJ1-2
size: NA
V: TRBV15
D: NA

DNA: TGTGCCAGTAGTAGCTATACCGACAGGACCGACACCGGGGAGCTGTTTTTT
CDR3: CASSSYTDRTDTGELFF
J: TRBJ2-2
size: few
V: TRBV19
D: NA

DNA: TGTGCCAGCAGTTCCCAGGGTTTCGGCTATGGCTACACCTTC
CDR3: CASSSQGFGYGYTF
J: TRBJ1-2
size: NA
V: TRBV6-6
D: NA

DNA: TGTGCCAGCAGCTTAGGACAGGGCTATGGCTACACCTTC
CDR3: CASSLGQGYGYTF
J: TRBJ1-2
size: NA
V: TRBV7-9
D: TRBD1

DNA: TGTGCCAGCCGGACAGGGGGCTCTGGCTACACCTTC
CDR3: CASRTGGSGYTF
J: TRBJ1-2
size: NA
V: TRBV19
D: TRBD1

DNA: TGTGCCAGCAGTCCCCAGGGCTATCAGCCCCAGCATTTT
CDR3: CASSPQGYQPQHF
J: TRBJ1-5
size: few
V: TRBV27
D: NA

DNA: TGTGCCTGGAGTGTACTAGGACAGGGGGCGGCTACGCAGTATTTT
CDR3: CAWSVLGQGAATQYF
J: TRBJ2-3
size: NA
V: TRBV30
D: TRBD1

DNA: TGCAGCGTCTCCCCCGGACAGGGGTTGAGTGGCTACACCTTC
CDR3: CSVSPGQGLSGYTF
J: TRBJ1-2
size: NA
V: TRBV29-1
D: TRBD1

DNA: TGTGCCAGTAGTATTAGCGGGAGCACAGATACGCAGTATTTT
CDR3: CASSISGSTDTQYF
J: TRBJ2-3
size: once
V: TRBV19
D: TRBD2

DNA: TGTGCCAGCACCATTTCCCGGGGGTATGGCTACACCTTC
CDR3: CASTISRGYGYTF
J: TRBJ1-2
size: NA
V: TRBV28
D: NA

DNA: TGTGCCTGCCAGGCGGGAGGATTGGGGGGAGAGACCCAGTACTTC
CDR3: CACQAGGLGGETQYF
J: TRBJ2-5
size: NA
V: TRBV30
D: TRBD2